This T cell receptor beta chain was retrieved from a study of OX40 agonist ivuxolimab in advanced cancers. From germline, CDR1 is SGHDN and CDR2 FVKESK. CDR3 size: 14 residues. V gave up 5 bases and J gave up 3 bases, with 11 bases separating them. Sequencing used immunoSEQ multiplex PCR; TCRdb keeps in-frame clones, though not all of them. The data contain under 90,000 clones, about 83% of them singletons. The chain is built from TRBV14 and TRBJ1-5, with D unclear. The TCR was taken from an adult with an advanced solid tumor such as melanoma, head and neck, liver or kidney cancer. The sequencing here drew on CD4+ or CD8+ T cells sorted from blood, taken in a trial of the OX40 agonist ivuxolimab. CDR3 sequence (DNA): TGTGCCAGCAGCTACAACGGAAACAATCAGCCCCAGCATTTT. Translating gives CASSYNGNNQPQHF.